This T cell receptor (beta chain) appears in the sequencing data of a study of CD8+ T cells in alopecia areata. Across the study: Percentage of affected scalp area was the basis on which treated patients' severity was scored.

Once RNA had been extracted, it was reverse transcribed into cDNA to act as the sequencing template. TCRdb's copy holds only in-frame clones and misses some; the assay was immunoSEQ multiplex PCR. Here the sample spans 210,000 or so clones, over 60% being singletons. On this clone: Its antigen is as yet unknown.

The CDR3 length is 14 residues. The V and J ends lost 6 bases and 4 bases respectively, with 15 bases between them. Germline loops: CDR1 SGHRS, CDR2 YFSETQ. Whole-study results and caveats: Under tofacitinib, numerous expanded lesional clonotypes remained detectable in scalp and blood. Clonality in lesional scalp, especially alopecia totalis/universalis, exceeded that of normal scalp.

Treatment specified: oral pan-JAK inhibitor, 5-10 mg twice daily. Alopecia areata patients gave lesional scalp punch biopsies and peripheral blood samples. V gene TRBV5-1 combines with J gene TRBJ2-3; weak D call: TRBD2 (6 bases). This sample comprised CD4+ T cells sorted from blood, obtained at week 44, from a patient treated with tofacitinib. The receptor comes from a human donor with alopecia areata. Here the CDR3 reads CASNVQGGADTQYF. CDR3 sequence (DNA): TGCGCCAGCAACGTACAAGGAGGGGCAGATACGCAGTATTTT.